These T cell receptor beta chains were read from a single sample in a study of T cells in localized non-small cell lung cancer. The repertoire was sequenced with immunoSEQ multiplex PCR; TCRdb's copy has only in-frame clones and lacks some. The repertoire includes around 91,000 clones, over 80% of them detected once, and about 15% sits in the top ten. This material consisted of peripheral blood, taken before any cancer treatment. Every receptor here comes from a man aged 40 to 70 with stage I squamous cell lung carcinoma. Both conserved end residues are part of each CDR3. The D gene is left open where the match is weak. The listing skips clone size in some rows; elsewhere it reads once, few, many or a size class.

j_call	clone_size	v_call	d_call	cdr3_aa	cdr3_nt
TRBJ1-1	NA	TRBV18	TRBD1	CASSPSRDRGTEAFF	TGTGCCAGCTCACCAAGCAGGGACAGGGGAACTGAAGCTTTCTTT
TRBJ2-4	NA	TRBV28	TRBD2	CASSPPGGLAKNIQYF	TGTGCCAGCAGTCCCCCGGGGGGATTAGCCAAAAACATTCAGTACTTC
TRBJ2-7	NA	TRBV10-3	NA	CAISESDHARSRTVYEQYF	TGTGCCATCAGTGAGTCGGATCACGCGAGAAGCCGCACTGTCTACGAGCAGTACTTC
TRBJ2-1	NA	TRBV28	TRBD1	CASSLYGTGGLNEQFF	TGTGCCAGCAGTTTATATGGGACAGGGGGTCTCAATGAGCAGTTCTTC
TRBJ1-3	NA	TRBV15	TRBD1	CATSREQGRRNTIYF	TGTGCCACCAGCAGAGAACAGGGGCGGAGAAACACCATATATTTT
TRBJ1-1	NA	TRBV5-1	NA	CASRPGPNTEAFF	TGCGCCAGCAGGCCGGGGCCGAACACTGAAGCTTTCTTT
TRBJ2-7	few	TRBV5-1	NA	CASSLGQASYEQYF	TGCGCCAGCAGCTTGGGACAGGCCAGCTACGAGCAGTACTTC
TRBJ2-1	NA	TRBV7-6	TRBD1	CASSSGQGGRFINEQFF	TGTGCCAGCAGCTCAGGACAGGGGGGCCGGTTTATCAATGAGCAGTTCTTC
TRBJ2-3	NA	TRBV7-9	NA	CASSLELGDTQYF	TGTGCCAGCAGCTTAGAGTTGGGGGATACGCAGTATTTT
TRBJ1-3	NA	TRBV7-9	NA	CASSLSESSGNTIYF	TGTGCCAGCAGCTTATCGGAGAGCTCTGGAAACACCATATATTTT
TRBJ2-3	NA	TRBV7-2	NA	CASSLEFQSTDTQYF	TGTGCCAGCAGCTTAGAATTCCAGAGCACAGATACGCAGTATTTT
TRBJ1-1	NA	TRBV27	TRBD1	CASMRTGLEAFF	TGTGCCAGCATGAGGACAGGGCTAGAAGCTTTCTTT
TRBJ2-7	few	TRBV4-2	NA	CASSQDYEGFYEQYF	TGTGCCAGCAGCCAAGATTATGAGGGGTTCTACGAGCAGTACTTC
TRBJ2-5	once	TRBV10-3	TRBD2	CAIRGDETQYF	TGTGCCATCCGGGGGGACGAGACCCAGTACTTC
TRBJ2-5	NA	TRBV23-1	NA	CASSQPGGSGEETQYF	TGCGCCAGCAGTCAACCTGGTGGTAGTGGGGAAGAGACCCAGTACTTC
TRBJ1-3	NA	TRBV28	NA	CASSTGGSSGNTIYF	TGTGCCAGCTCCACCGGAGGGAGCTCTGGAAACACCATATATTTT
TRBJ2-7	NA	TRBV7-2	NA	CASSLAQSRRSSYEQYF	TGTGCCAGCAGCTTAGCGCAAAGCCGGAGGAGCTCCTACGAGCAGTACTTC
TRBJ1-6	once	TRBV2	NA	CASSVAVRNSPLHF	TGTGCCAGCAGTGTAGCGGTTCGGAATTCACCCCTCCACTTT
TRBJ1-5	NA	TRBV7-2	TRBD1	CASRPGQGWEPQHF	TGTGCCAGCAGACCCGGACAGGGATGGGAGCCCCAGCATTTT
TRBJ1-4	NA	TRBV10-1	TRBD1	CASPGQGNEKLFF	TGCGCCAGCCCCGGACAGGGAAATGAAAAACTGTTTTTT
TRBJ2-3	once	TRBV9	NA	CASSVAIMGDTQYF	TGTGCCAGCAGCGTAGCTATTATGGGAGATACGCAGTATTTT
TRBJ2-7	NA	TRBV6-1	TRBD1	CASRGTGFIYEQYF	TGTGCCAGCAGGGGGACAGGGTTCATCTACGAGCAGTACTTC
TRBJ1-4	NA	TRBV6-6	NA	CASSYSGGPNEKLFF	TGTGCCAGCAGTTACTCGGGAGGGCCTAATGAAAAACTGTTTTTT
TRBJ2-6	NA	TRBV5-1	TRBD2	CASSLDASGAYSGANVLTF	TGCGCCAGCAGCTTGGACGCTAGCGGGGCGTACTCTGGGGCCAACGTCCTGACTTTC
TRBJ1-1	NA	TRBV11-2	NA	CASSPEWGGTTEAFF	TGTGCCAGCAGCCCAGAATGGGGGGGTACCACTGAAGCTTTCTTT
TRBJ2-2	once	TRBV5-1	NA	CASSLGLTGYTGELFF	TGCGCCAGCAGCTTGGGCCTGACAGGTTACACCGGGGAGCTGTTTTTT
TRBJ1-5	NA	TRBV5-1	TRBD1	CASSVETGKGQPQHF	TGCGCCAGCAGCGTGGAGACAGGGAAGGGACAGCCCCAGCATTTT
TRBJ1-1	NA	TRBV2	NA	CASRVGQYAEAFF	TGTGCCAGCCGAGTTGGACAGTACGCTGAAGCTTTCTTT
TRBJ1-2	NA	TRBV6-5	NA	CASSPFRGTRYGYTF	TGTGCCAGCAGCCCCTTTCGGGGGACTCGCTATGGCTACACCTTC
TRBJ1-4	NA	TRBV28	NA	CASSSPGGGGEKLFF	TGTGCCAGCAGTTCCCCGGGAGGGGGAGGTGAAAAACTGTTTTTT
TRBJ2-6	NA	TRBV19	NA	CASSIHPEANVLTF	TGTGCCAGTAGTATACACCCTGAGGCCAACGTCCTGACTTTC
TRBJ1-1	NA	TRBV6-1	NA	CASPDRPEGNTEAFF	TGTGCCAGCCCCGACAGACCCGAGGGGAACACTGAAGCTTTCTTT
TRBJ1-1	NA	TRBV5-1	NA	CASSLAGVPEAFF	TGCGCCAGCAGCTTGGCTGGAGTACCTGAAGCTTTCTTT
TRBJ2-7	NA	TRBV16	NA	CASSPPGRKYEQYF	TGTGCCAGCAGCCCGCCAGGCAGGAAATACGAGCAGTACTTC
TRBJ1-1	NA	TRBV11-2	NA	CASSPGLGTEAFF	TGTGCCAGCAGCCCAGGGTTGGGGACTGAAGCTTTCTTT
TRBJ1-1	NA	TRBV21-1	NA	CASSKRAENTEAFF	TGTGCCAGCAGCAAACGGGCCGAGAACACTGAAGCTTTCTTT
TRBJ2-7	NA	TRBV2	NA	CASTYEGFEQYF	TGTGCCAGCACTTATGAGGGGTTCGAGCAGTACTTC
TRBJ1-1	NA	TRBV4-2	NA	CASSSSRDFHTEAFF	TGTGCCAGCAGCAGTAGCAGGGATTTCCACACTGAAGCTTTCTTT
TRBJ1-1	NA	TRBV2	NA	CASSLGQNTEAFF	TGTGCCAGCAGCCTGGGACAAAACACTGAAGCTTTCTTT
TRBJ2-7	NA	TRBV7-9	TRBD1	CASSLGTGGEQYF	TGTGCCAGCAGCTTAGGGACAGGGGGCGAGCAGTACTTC
TRBJ2-6	NA	TRBV28	NA	CASSGPRSFGANVLTF	TGTGCCAGCAGCGGGCCTCGGTCATTTGGGGCCAACGTCCTGACTTTC
TRBJ2-1	NA	TRBV10-3	TRBD2	CAISGGTSGPRTLFF	TGTGCCATCAGTGGAGGGACTAGCGGGCCAAGGACCCTGTTCTTC
TRBJ1-2	NA	TRBV6-5	NA	CASSYSSRTYGYTF	TGTGCCAGCAGTTACTCGAGTCGGACGTATGGCTACACCTTC
TRBJ2-7	NA	TRBV6-1	NA	CASGMFEQYF	TGTGCCAGCGGAATGTTCGAGCAGTACTTC
TRBJ1-5	NA	TRBV6-5	NA	CASSYGRGSNQPQHF	TGTGCCAGCAGTTACGGTAGGGGAAGCAATCAGCCCCAGCATTTT
TRBJ1-4	NA	TRBV14	NA	CASSMGRDEKLFF	TGTGCCAGCAGCATGGGACGGGATGAAAAACTGTTTTTT
TRBJ1-1	few	TRBV10-1	NA	CASMGQMNTEAFF	TGCGCCAGCATGGGACAAATGAACACTGAAGCTTTCTTT
TRBJ1-1	NA	TRBV10-3	NA	CAISGTLNTEAFF	TGTGCCATCAGCGGGACACTGAACACTGAAGCTTTCTTT
TRBJ2-3	NA	TRBV5-4	NA	CASSLGTTRGADTQYF	TGTGCCAGCAGCTTGGGGACAACGCGAGGTGCAGATACGCAGTATTTT